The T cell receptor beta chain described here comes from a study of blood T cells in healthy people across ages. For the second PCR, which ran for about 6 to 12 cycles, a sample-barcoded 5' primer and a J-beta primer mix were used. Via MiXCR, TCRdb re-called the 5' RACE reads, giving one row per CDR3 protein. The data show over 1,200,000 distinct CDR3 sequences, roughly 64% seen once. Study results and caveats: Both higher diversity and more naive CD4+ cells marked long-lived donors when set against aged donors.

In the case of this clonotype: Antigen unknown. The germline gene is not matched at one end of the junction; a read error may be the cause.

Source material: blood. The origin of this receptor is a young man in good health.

Here the CDR3 DNA reads TGTGCTAGCAGCTTGGGGGTAGCTCTAAACTATGGCTACACCTTC. As protein: CASSLGVALNYGYTF. The V gene is TRBV5-4, the J gene TRBJ1-2; TRBD1 is a possible D gene (5 bases). The CDR3 has 15 amino acids. Per the germline V gene, CDR1 is SGHNT and CDR2 is YYREEE (reference sequence).